A selection of T cell receptor beta chains follows, all from one sample in a study of tumor-infiltrating lymphocytes in primary liver carcinoma. TCRdb reanalysed the multiplex PCR reads using MiXCR and keeps one entry per CDR3 protein. In the table there are more than 90,000 distinct CDR3 sequences, about 63% of which are singletons. The specimen was liver tumor tissue from sampling region 2. All receptors derive from a woman aged 55-69 years with primary liver carcinoma and hepatitis B virus infection. CDR3s include the opening cysteine and the closing phenylalanine or tryptophan. The D gene is left open where the match is weak. Some rows have no size entry. The others give once, few or many, or a class for an expanded clone.

abundance: .
j_gene: TRBJ2-3
d_gene: .
v_gene: TRBV6-5
CDR3aa: CASVSTDTQYF
CDR3nt: TGTGCCAGCGTGAGCACAGATACGCAGTATTTT

abundance: many
j_gene: TRBJ1-4
d_gene: TRBD1
v_gene: TRBV28
CDR3aa: CASSLSGTGATNEKLFF
CDR3nt: TGTGCCAGCAGTTTATCCGGGACAGGGGCAACTAATGAAAAACTGTTTTTT

abundance: .
j_gene: TRBJ2-3
d_gene: TRBD2
v_gene: TRBV5-1
CDR3aa: CANSALAGDTDTQYF
CDR3nt: TGCGCCAACAGCGCCCTTGCGGGGGACACAGATACGCAGTATTTT

abundance: many
j_gene: TRBJ2-3
d_gene: TRBD1
v_gene: TRBV7-8
CDR3aa: CASSPPGTGVPDTQYF
CDR3nt: TGTGCCAGCAGCCCACCCGGGACAGGGGTTCCAGATACGCAGTATTTT

abundance: .
j_gene: TRBJ2-5
d_gene: TRBD2
v_gene: TRBV11-2
CDR3aa: CASSFSGRRGTQYF
CDR3nt: TGTGCCAGCAGCTTCAGCGGGAGGAGGGGGACCCAGTACTTC

abundance: .
j_gene: TRBJ2-5
d_gene: TRBD2
v_gene: TRBV11-3
CDR3aa: CASGKRTSGSLKNKYF
CDR3nt: TGTGCCAGCGGGAAAAGGACTAGCGGGAGTTTGAAGAACAAGTACTTC

abundance: once
j_gene: TRBJ2-1
d_gene: TRBD2
v_gene: TRBV4-2
CDR3aa: CASSLASGIYYEQFF
CDR3nt: TGTGCCAGCAGCCTTGCTAGCGGAATCTACTATGAGCAGTTCTTC

abundance: many
j_gene: TRBJ2-1
d_gene: TRBD1
v_gene: TRBV5-1
CDR3aa: CASSASGQTYNEQFF
CDR3nt: TGCGCCAGCAGCGCATCGGGACAGACGTACAATGAGCAGTTCTTC

abundance: many
j_gene: TRBJ2-1
d_gene: TRBD2
v_gene: TRBV5-4
CDR3aa: CASSPTSGITSEQFF
CDR3nt: TGTGCCAGCAGCCCTACTAGCGGGATAACGAGTGAGCAGTTCTTC

abundance: .
j_gene: TRBJ1-1
d_gene: .
v_gene: TRBV28
CDR3aa: CVSSGGGLPEAFF
CDR3nt: TGTGTCAGCAGTGGCGGGGGGCTCCCTGAAGCTTTCTTT

abundance: many
j_gene: TRBJ1-2
d_gene: .
v_gene: TRBV6-5
CDR3aa: CASSYFSVSYAAPVIGYGYTF
CDR3nt: TGTGCCAGCAGTTACTTTTCAGTTAGCTACGCGGCCCCCGTAATAGGCTATGGCTACACCTTC

abundance: .
j_gene: TRBJ2-1
d_gene: TRBD1
v_gene: TRBV11-2
CDR3aa: CVSSLGPGQRFYNGQFF
CDR3nt: TGTGTCAGCAGCTTAGGACCGGGACAGAGATTCTACAATGGGCAGTTCTTC

abundance: many
j_gene: TRBJ2-1
d_gene: TRBD2
v_gene: TRBV5-4
CDR3aa: CASSLLTSGVYNEQFF
CDR3nt: TGTGCCAGCAGCTTATTGACTAGCGGAGTATACAATGAGCAGTTCTTC

abundance: .
j_gene: TRBJ2-7
d_gene: .
v_gene: TRBV20-1
CDR3aa: CSARDLQGYEQYF
CDR3nt: TGCAGTGCTAGAGATTTACAGGGCTACGAGCAGTACTTC

abundance: .
j_gene: TRBJ2-3
d_gene: .
v_gene: TRBV11-3
CDR3aa: CASNLVSGGTDTRYF
CDR3nt: TGTGCCAGCAACTTAGTGTCAGGAGGCACAGATACGCGGTATTTT

abundance: many
j_gene: TRBJ2-7
d_gene: TRBD1
v_gene: TRBV13
CDR3aa: CASSAWDRRVWGQYF
CDR3nt: TGTGCCAGCAGCGCTTGGGACAGGCGGGTCTGGGGGCAGTACTTC